Shown below are 26 T cell receptor beta chains from a single sample sequenced in a study of shared clonotypes between healthy human individuals. The naive CD8 population came from CD45RO-negative cells selected for CCR7, without terminally differentiated effector memory CD45RA+ cells. TCRdb keeps only in-frame clones here, not all; method: immunoSEQ multiplex PCR. The sample holds millions of clones, about 95% seen once. The sequenced sample consisted of naive CD8+ T cells sorted from blood. Receptors were obtained from a man younger than 35 in good health.

V usage is TRBV28 and J usage is TRBJ2-5; D not resolved. The CDR3 contains 13 residues. The V gene's germline CDR1 is MDHEN and CDR2 SYDVKM. The V end lost 8 bases, the J end lost 0 bases, and 10 bases lay between the germline ends. CDR3 sequence (DNA): TGTGCCAGCTCCCGAGAATACCAAGAGACCCAGTACTTC. Its translation: CASSREYQETQYF.

The rearrangement uses TRBV6-1 and TRBJ2-4; 9 bases match TRBD2. With 1 base clipped from V and 7 bases from J, the junction kept 5 bases outside the gene matches. The CDR3 length is 15 residues. Germline CDR1 and CDR2: MNHNS and SASEGT. CDR3 nucleotide sequence: TGTGCCAGCAGTGAAGAAGGACTAGCGTGGAACATTCAGTACTTC. Translating gives CASSEEGLAWNIQYF.

The rearrangement links TRBV25-1 to TRBJ1-5; no definite D call. The V gene's germline CDR1 is MGHDK and CDR2 SYGVNS. The CDR3 length is 12 residues. V was trimmed by 0 bases and J by 12 bases, leaving 9 bases between them. CDR3 sequence: CASSEYTESQHF. CDR3 coding DNA: TGTGCCAGCAGTGAATATACAGAGAGCCAGCATTTT.

As concerns this clone: The same CDR3 is also encoded by other DNA sequences in this sample. V usage is TRBV9 and J usage is TRBJ1-5; no firm D call. The V end lost 0 bases, the J end lost 1 base, and 8 bases lay between the germline ends. Germline CDR1 reads SGDLS; CDR2 reads YYNGEE. The CDR3 extends over 15 amino acids. Written as DNA, the CDR3 is TGTGCCAGCAGCGTAGAGGGAGGAAGCAATCAGCCCCAGCATTTT. As protein: CASSVEGGSNQPQHF.

This chain links TRBV30 with TRBJ2-3, with 9 bases matching TRBD2. Germline V gives CDR1 GTSNPN, CDR2 SVGIG (reference sequence). Trimming at V came to 0 bases and at J to 1 base, leaving 2 bases not matched to a gene. This CDR3 has 15 residues. CDR3 bases: TGTGCCTGGAGTGTAGCTAGCGGGGGCACAGATACGCAGTATTTT. This gives the protein CAWSVASGGTDTQYF. The variable domain in full, with the rest retrieved from reference TRBV30 and TRBJ2-3, is SQTIHQWPATLVQPVGSPLSLECTVEGTSNPNLYWYRQAAGRGLQLLFYSVGIGQISSEVPQNLSASRPQDRQFILSSKKLLLSDSGFYLCAWSVASGGTDTQYFGPGTRLTVL.

J is TRBJ1-1 and V is TRBV6-1; 8 bases fit TRBD1. The CDR3 spans 15 residues. The J segment lost 4 bases and the V segment lost 7 bases, leaving 11 bases of the junction unmatched. Germline-derived CDR1 and CDR2 are MNHNS and SASEGT. CDR3 amino acids: CASKTGQEVTTEAFF. CDR3 sequence (DNA): TGTGCCAGCAAGACGGGACAGGAAGTGACCACTGAAGCTTTCTTT.

The rearrangement links TRBV19 to TRBJ2-1; D ambiguous. Trimming took off 5 bases at V and 0 bases at J, with 11 bases between the two ends. Germline CDR1 is LNHDA and CDR2 is SQIVND (reference sequence). The CDR3 length is 15 residues. This CDR3 reads CASSPSWNSYNEQFF. The CDR3 nucleotides read TGTGCCAGTAGTCCCTCTTGGAACTCCTACAATGAGCAGTTCTTC.

The chain links TRBV13 to TRBJ2-5; the D gene could be TRBD1 or TRBD2 (5 bases each). V lost 7 bases and J 4 bases, leaving 19 bases between the germline ends. Germline CDR1 PRHDT, CDR2 FYEKMQ (reference sequence). The CDR3 totals 15 residues. CDR3 in DNA: TGTGCCAGCACCCTAAGGGCTGGGGGTACAGAGACCCAGTACTTC. Translation gives CASTLRAGGTETQYF.

This sequence joins TRBV25-1 and TRBJ2-7; D uncertain. The V gene's germline CDR1 is MGHDK and CDR2 SYGVNS. Trimming stripped 4 bases from V and 5 bases from J, with 18 bases between. CDR3 size: 15 residues. Here the CDR3 reads CASSGNLGRSDEQYF. The CDR3 DNA sequence: TGTGCCAGCAGTGGGAACCTCGGACGTTCGGACGAGCAGTACTTC.

The chain is built from TRBV10-2 and TRBJ2-2; D gene ambiguous. The germline V gene has CDR1 WSHSY and CDR2 SAAADI. With 6 bases removed from V and 6 bases from J, the gap between germline ends came to 5 bases. This CDR3 contains 11 residues. The DNA of the CDR3 is TGCGCCAGCAGGGGTCCCGGGGAGCTGTTTTTT. It translates to CASRGPGELFF.

This clone was counted a single time. This chain uses TRBV7-9 with TRBJ1-2; 8 bases line up with TRBD1. V dropped 5 bases and J dropped 8; count of bases not matched to a gene: 10. Germline loops: CDR1 SEHNR, CDR2 FQNEAQ (reference sequence). The CDR3 is made up of 14 amino acids. CDR3 protein: CASSEPGTGDGYTF. CDR3 DNA sequence: TGTGCCAGCAGCGAACCCGGGACAGGCGACGGCTACACCTTC.

V gene TRBV21-1 combines with J gene TRBJ1-3. TRBV21-1 constitutes a pseudogene. The CDR3 has 16 amino acids. The CDR3 DNA is TGTGCCAGCAGCAAACGGCCCCTTAGCTCTGGAAACACCATATATTTT. Residues: CASSKRPLSSGNTIYF.

The chain combines TRBV5-1 with TRBJ2-7; 7 bases are shared with TRBD1. Germline V CDR1 and CDR2: SGHRS, YFSETQ. The length of the CDR3 is 14 residues. J lost 3 bases, V lost 2 bases, and 5 bases had no gene match. The CDR3 coding sequence is TGCGCCAGCAGCTTAACAGGGGTGGGCTACGAGCAGTACTTC. This encodes CASSLTGVGYEQYF.

This chain connects TRBV29-1 to TRBJ1-2, with D uncertain. Between the trimmed V and J ends, which lost 1 base and 8 bases, there was a span of 17 bases. Germline V gives CDR1 SQVTM, CDR2 ANQGSEA. The CDR3 is 14 amino acids. The CDR3 loop reads CSVEGRTPRGGYTF. CDR3 in DNA: TGCAGCGTTGAAGGCAGGACCCCTAGAGGGGGCTACACCTTC.

This clone was counted once. The same CDR3 arises from other DNA sequences in this sample as well. The V and J genes are TRBV5-4 and TRBJ2-7; perhaps D is TRBD1 or TRBD2 (5 bases each). V was trimmed by 3 bases and J by 2 bases, leaving 9 bases between them. Germline V CDR1 and CDR2: SGHNT, YYREEE (reference sequence). CDR3 size: 13 residues. The CDR3 DNA reads as TGTGCCAGCAGCTACGGGGCGACCTACGAGCAGTACTTC. This codes for CASSYGATYEQYF.

V gene TRBV25-1 combines with J gene TRBJ1-2; 7 positions match TRBD1. The CDR3 extends over 16 amino acids. Per germline, CDR1 MGHDK and CDR2 SYGVNS. Germline trimming cut 6 bases from V and 4 bases from J; bases unmatched to any gene: 14. DNA for the CDR3: TGTGCCAGCAGCCCGGGACAGCATTCCCGTTTCTATGGCTACACCTTC. Amino acids: CASSPGQHSRFYGYTF.

A word on this clone: The same CDR3 arises from other DNA sequences in this sample as well. The rearrangement links TRBV6-5 to TRBJ1-1; no reliable D call. The CDR3 totals 13 residues. CDR1 is MNHEY, CDR2 SVGAGI, per germline. V lost 2 bases, J lost 5 bases, and 9 bases lay in between. CDR3 protein: CASSYGVRTEAFF. The CDR3 DNA sequence: TGTGCCAGCAGTTACGGGGTACGGACTGAAGCTTTCTTT.

On this clone itself: The sample contains more than one DNA sequence encoding this CDR3. The chain uses TRBV4-3 and TRBJ2-7; D perhaps matches TRBD2 (5 bases). The CDR3 covers 14 residues. Germline V gene data show CDR1 as LGHNA and CDR2 as YSLEER. Trimming cost V 1 base and J 1 base, with 8 bases left between them. Here the CDR3 reads CASSQGRASYEQYF. The CDR3 DNA is TGCGCCAGCAGCCAAGGGCGGGCGTCCTACGAGCAGTACTTC.

The chain couples TRBV7-9 to TRBJ2-1; TRBD1 matches at 10 bases. Germline-derived CDR1 and CDR2 are SEHNR and FQNEAQ (reference sequence). With V trimmed by 1 base and J by 0 bases, 9 bases remained unmatched. There are 19 residues in the CDR3. CDR3 protein: CASSLVSGQGITSYNEQFF. The CDR3 DNA sequence: TGTGCCAGCAGCTTAGTGTCGGGACAGGGGATAACCTCCTACAATGAGCAGTTCTTC.

This rearrangement joins TRBV5-1 to TRBJ1-1; TRBD1 matches 8 bases. The CDR3 spans 14 residues. Germline trimming cut 1 base from V and 3 bases from J; bases unmatched to any gene: 2. The germline V gene has CDR1 SGHRS and CDR2 YFSETQ. The DNA for the CDR3 is TGCGCCAGCAGCTTGACAGGGGGGCACACTGAAGCTTTCTTT. Amino acids: CASSLTGGHTEAFF.

This rearrangement joins TRBV7-9 to TRBJ2-7, with TRBD2 matching over 9 bases. CDR1 and CDR2 (germline): SEHNR, FQNEAQ (reference sequence). The J segment lost 0 bases and the V segment lost 4 bases, leaving 10 bases of the junction unmatched. The CDR3 contains 17 residues. The CDR3 DNA sequence: TGTGCCAGCAGCTCCGCCGTAGCGGGGGACAGCTCCTACGAGCAGTACTTC. Translated, it gives CASSSAVAGDSSYEQYF.

The J gene is TRBJ1-2, the V gene TRBV7-9, with D possibly matching TRBD1 (6 bases). The CDR3 extends over 13 amino acids. The V end was cut by 2 bases, the J end by 5 bases, with 9 bases between. The V gene's germline CDR1 is SEHNR and CDR2 FQNEAQ (reference sequence). For the CDR3, the DNA is TGTGCCAGCAGCTTACGGGGGGCTTATGGCTACACCTTC. Amino acid sequence: CASSLRGAYGYTF. The whole variable domain, filled in from reference TRBV7-9 and TRBJ1-2, reads DTGVSQNPRHKITKRGQNVTFRCDPISEHNRLYWYRQTLGQGPEFLTYFQNEAQLEKSRLLSDRFSAERPKGSFSTLEIQRTEQGDSAMYLCASSLRGAYGYTFGSGTRLTVV.

The chain is built from TRBV28 and TRBJ2-7; 7 nucleotides line up with TRBD1. Per the germline V gene, CDR1 is MDHEN and CDR2 is SYDVKM. CDR3 size: 14 residues. Trimming cost V 6 bases and J 0 bases; bases outside gene matches: 5. CDR3 loop: CASRQTGSSYEQYF. CDR3 nucleotide sequence: TGTGCCAGCAGGCAGACAGGGTCCTCCTACGAGCAGTACTTC.

This chain links TRBV27 with TRBJ2-7; the D is unclear. The CDR3 loop spans 15 amino acids. Trimming took off 6 bases at V and 3 bases at J, with 18 bases between the two ends. The germline V gene encodes CDR1 MNHEY and CDR2 SMNVEV (reference sequence). CDR3 in amino acids: CASSLIPTEFYEQYF. The CDR3 bases are TGTGCCAGCAGCCTTATCCCTACAGAGTTCTACGAGCAGTACTTC.

Turning to this clone: Other DNA sequences in the sample encode the same CDR3. The genes are TRBV6-5 and TRBJ2-2; D is uncertain. This CDR3 has 12 amino acids. Germline V gene data show CDR1 as MNHEY and CDR2 as SVGAGI. Trimming took 6 bases from V and 6 from J, leaving 8 bases between them. CDR3 coding DNA: TGTGCCAGCAGCTATCGGCCCGGGGAGCTGTTTTTT. It specifies CASSYRPGELFF.

The CDR3 DNA reads TGCGCCAGCAGCTTAGACAGGGGGCCAAGGCCCAGGAGCGACACAGATACGCAGTATTTT. Translation: CASSLDRGPRPRSDTDTQYF. The chain recombines TRBV5-1 with TRBJ2-3; 10 bases map to TRBD1. V lost 2 bases to trimming and J lost 2 bases; unmatched junction nucleotides: 17. Germline CDR1 and CDR2: SGHRS and YFSETQ. The CDR3 consists of 20 residues.